The clone carrying this T cell receptor beta chain was counted a few times. Its antigen is unidentified. These data come from a study of CD8 T cells in ankylosing spondylitis. Notes on the study in general: Earlier studies detected some motif variants in reactive arthritis synovial fluid and blood. Clones linked with disease were CD8+ and fairly uncommon in the peripheral blood.

TCR beta libraries were made by quantitative 5'-RACE with molecular barcodes. A single record per CDR3 protein comes from TCRdb applying MiXCR to the 5' RACE reads. The sample contains 350,000 to 400,000 distinct CDR3 sequences, 20% of which appear only once. Sequenced: blood, either unsorted or a sorted T cell fraction (not recorded which). The TCR was taken from a male donor with ankylosing spondylitis or in good health (not recorded which).

The CDR3 loop reads CASNNRDEQYF. The CDR3 DNA is TGTGCCAGCAACAACAGGGACGAGCAGTACTTC. The rearrangement joins TRBV7-9 to TRBJ2-7; D is possibly TRBD1 (6 bases). Germline loops: CDR1 SEHNR, CDR2 FQNEAQ (reference sequence). Trimming removed 7 bases at V and 5 bases at J, with 9 bases between. The CDR3 has 11 residues.